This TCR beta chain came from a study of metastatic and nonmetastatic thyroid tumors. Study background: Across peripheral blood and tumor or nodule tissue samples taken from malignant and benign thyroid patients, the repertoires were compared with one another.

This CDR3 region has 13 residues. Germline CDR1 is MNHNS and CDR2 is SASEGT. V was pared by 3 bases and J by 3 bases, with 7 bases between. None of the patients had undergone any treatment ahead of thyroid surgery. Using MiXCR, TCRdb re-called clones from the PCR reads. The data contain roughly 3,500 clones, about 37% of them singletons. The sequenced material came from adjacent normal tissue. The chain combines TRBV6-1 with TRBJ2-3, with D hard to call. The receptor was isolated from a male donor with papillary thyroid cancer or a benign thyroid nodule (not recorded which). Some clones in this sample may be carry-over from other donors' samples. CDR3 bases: TGTGCCAGCAGTGATGCAGTAACAGATACGCAGTATTTT. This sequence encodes CASSDAVTDTQYF.